Following are 16 T cell receptor beta chains from one sample sequenced in a study of T cell responses to AZD1222 COVID-19 vaccine. TCRdb's copy holds only in-frame clones and misses some; the assay was immunoSEQ multiplex PCR. This table has some 40,000 clones, less than 85% appearing once. The starting material was peripheral blood, obtained on day 0 of AZD1222 vaccination. The receptor source for this set is an adult in good health.

The V and J genes are TRBV6-5 and TRBJ2-5; maybe TRBD2 (6 bases). Trimming took 6 bases from V and 0 from J, leaving 11 bases between them. The CDR3 length is 14 residues. The germline gives CDR1 MNHEY, CDR2 SVGAGI. The CDR3 loop is CASRGDWNQETQYF. CDR3 sequence (DNA): TGTGCCAGCAGAGGGGACTGGAACCAAGAGACCCAGTACTTC.

The chain has TRBV5-1 and TRBJ2-6; D is possibly TRBD2 (6 bases). Germline loops: CDR1 SGHRS, CDR2 YFSETQ. V dropped 4 bases and J dropped 0 bases, with 14 bases sitting between them. The CDR3 runs to 17 residues. CDR3 region: CASSVGTSLSGANVLTF. The CDR3 DNA reads TGCGCCAGCAGCGTGGGGACTTCGCTCTCTGGGGCCAACGTCCTGACTTTC.

This clone has a single count. The chain is built from TRBV28 and TRBJ1-2; 7 nucleotides align to TRBD1. This CDR3 contains 17 residues. The ends lost 5 bases at V and 4 bases at J; junction bases unmatched: 16. In germline, CDR1 is MDHEN, CDR2 SYDVKM. CDR3 amino acids: CASSPRGGAGGSYGYTF. DNA of the CDR3: TGTGCCAGCAGTCCCCGTGGGGGGGCAGGGGGGTCCTATGGCTACACCTTC.

This clone showed up just once. The V gene is TRBV7-3, the J gene TRBJ2-1, with D perhaps matching TRBD2 (5 bases). The V gene lost 2 bases and the J gene lost 8 bases, with 10 bases spanning the gap. Germline CDR1 is SGHTA and CDR2 is FQGTGA. The CDR3 totals 13 residues. CDR3 sequence reads: CASSLRGSDEQFF. Written as DNA, the CDR3 is TGTGCCAGCAGCTTACGGGGTTCAGATGAGCAGTTCTTC. The full variable domain, in which reference TRBV7-3 and TRBJ2-1 provide the parts outside the CDR3, is GAGVSQTPSNKVTEKGKYVELRCDPISGHTALYWYRQSLGQGPEFLIYFQGTGAADDSGLPNDRFFAVRPEGSVSTLKIQRTERGDSAVYLCASSLRGSDEQFFGPGTRLTVL.

This clone occurred once. This chain joins TRBV19 and TRBJ2-5; D not certain. The germline V and J ends were trimmed by 3 bases and 4 bases, with 9 bases remaining between them. The CDR3 runs 13 residues. Germline V lookup: CDR1 LNHDA, CDR2 SQIVND (reference sequence). CDR3 region: CASSIGRAETQYF. The CDR3 coding sequence is TGTGCCAGTAGTATCGGCAGAGCAGAGACCCAGTACTTC.

This clone was seen a handful of times. The V gene is TRBV19, the J gene TRBJ2-1, with no clear D. From germline, CDR1 is LNHDA and CDR2 SQIVND (reference sequence). This CDR3 has 11 residues. Trimming removed 3 bases from V and 8 bases from J, with 5 bases in between. The CDR3 loop reads CASSMSDEQFF. In DNA, the CDR3 is TGTGCCAGTAGTATGAGTGATGAGCAGTTCTTC.

The gene calls are TRBV18 and TRBJ1-1; D call uncertain. This CDR3 spans 14 amino acids. Looked up from germline, CDR1 is KGHSH and CDR2 is LQKENI. V was clipped by 3 bases and J by 5 bases, with 13 bases between them. This CDR3 is CASSPKSETTEAFF. The CDR3 coding sequence is TGTGCCAGCTCACCCAAATCCGAAACTACTGAAGCTTTCTTT.

V is TRBV7-2 and J is TRBJ1-2, with D uncertain. This CDR3 has 13 residues. Germline loops: CDR1 SGHTA, CDR2 FQGNSA. Trimming removed 7 bases from V and 2 bases from J, with 11 bases in between. CDR3 DNA sequence: TGTGCCAGCACGCTCAGGCTAAACTATGGCTACACCTTC. Protein sequence: CASTLRLNYGYTF. Drawing the rest from reference TRBV7-2 and TRBJ1-2, the complete variable domain is GAGVSQSPSNKVTEKGKDVELRCDPISGHTALYWYRQSLGQGLEFLIYFQGNSAPDKSGLPSDRFSAERTGGSVSTLTIQRTQQEDSAVYLCASTLRLNYGYTFGSGTRLTVV.

The V call is TRBV11-2, the J call TRBJ2-7, with TRBD2 matching over 8 bases. V lost 2 bases and J lost 4; bases outside the gene matches: 4. CDR1 SGHAT and CDR2 FQNNGV come from the germline V gene. The CDR3 is made up of 14 amino acids. For the CDR3, the DNA is TGTGCCAGCAGCTTAAAACGGGGGGGGTACGAGCAGTACTTC. Protein: CASSLKRGGYEQYF.

The chain carries TRBV19 and TRBJ1-4; no reliable D call. The germline V gene encodes CDR1 LNHDA and CDR2 SQIVND (reference sequence). The CDR3 spans 17 residues. Trimming removed 1 base at V and 0 bases at J, with 12 bases between. In DNA, the CDR3 is TGTGCCAGTAGTATAGGAGCGGGCGGGGCAACTAATGAAAAACTGTTTTTT. Protein product: CASSIGAGGATNEKLFF. Drawing the rest from reference TRBV19 and TRBJ1-4, the complete variable domain is DGGITQSPKYLFRKEGQNVTLSCEQNLNHDAMYWYRQDPGQGLRLIYYSQIVNDFQKGDIAEGYSVSREKKESFPLTVTSAQKNPTAFYLCASSIGAGGATNEKLFFGSGTQLSVL.

The chain couples TRBV5-4 to TRBJ1-2; the match to TRBD1 covers 8 bases. This CDR3 is 13 amino acids long. CDR1 SGHNT and CDR2 YYREEE come from the germline V gene (reference sequence). V lost 3 bases, J lost 2 bases, and 0 bases stayed unmatched. Here the CDR3 DNA reads TGTGCCAGCAGCTGGACAGGGAACTATGGCTACACCTTC. This gives the protein CASSWTGNYGYTF. Full variable domain (missing parts from reference TRBV5-4 and TRBJ1-2): ETGVTQSPTHLIKTRGQQVTLRCSSQSGHNTVSWYQQALGQGPQFIFQYYREEENGRGNFPPRFSGLQFPNYSSELNVNALELDDSALYLCASSWTGNYGYTFGSGTRLTVV.

The CDR3 loop is CASSLSGSGETQYF. The CDR3 DNA sequence: TGTGCCAGCAGCTTAAGTGGGTCCGGAGAGACCCAGTACTTC. The chain links TRBV11-3 to TRBJ2-5; D unresolved. Germline CDR1 SGHNT, CDR2 YENEEA. This CDR3 is built from 14 residues. Deletions cut 2 bases from V and 4 bases from J, with 11 bases between.

This chain uses TRBV13 with TRBJ2-7; either TRBD1 or TRBD2 may supply D (7 bases each). Germline V lookup: CDR1 PRHDT, CDR2 FYEKMQ (reference sequence). This CDR3 has 15 amino acids. Trimming removed 5 bases from V and 4 bases from J, with 18 bases in between. CDR3 protein: CASSPWDSGTYEQYF. CDR3 in DNA: TGTGCCAGCAGCCCCTGGGACAGCGGGACTTACGAGCAGTACTTC.

This clone was recorded only once. The genes are TRBV5-4 and TRBJ2-1; weak D call: TRBD2 (7 bases). Looked up from germline, CDR1 is SGHNT and CDR2 is YYREEE (reference sequence). Trimming stripped 0 bases from V and 4 bases from J, with 11 bases between. This CDR3 has 15 amino acids. The CDR3: CASSLEGGAYNEQFF. The CDR3 nucleotides are TGTGCCAGCAGCTTGGAGGGGGGGGCTTACAATGAGCAGTTCTTC. The full variable domain, its missing parts supplied by reference TRBV5-4 and TRBJ2-1, is ETGVTQSPTHLIKTRGQQVTLRCSSQSGHNTVSWYQQALGQGPQFIFQYYREEENGRGNFPPRFSGLQFPNYSSELNVNALELDDSALYLCASSLEGGAYNEQFFGPGTRLTVL.

The CDR3 sequence is CASMRHSNTEAFF. CDR3 coding DNA: TGTGCCAGCATGAGGCACTCTAACACTGAAGCTTTCTTT. V gene TRBV5-5 combines with J gene TRBJ1-1; D call uncertain. The CDR3 consists of 13 residues. Germline lookup yields CDR1 SGHKS and CDR2 YYEKEE (reference sequence). Trimming took off 6 bases at V and 2 bases at J, with 11 bases between the two ends.

The table lists this clone with a count of one. The chain uses TRBV6-2 or TRBV6-3 and TRBJ1-5; D is undetermined. The germline V gene encodes CDR1 MNHEY and CDR2 SVGEGT. V dropped 0 bases and J dropped 5 bases, with 5 bases sitting between them. CDR3 length: 13 amino acids. The CDR3 DNA is TGTGCCAGCAGTTACTCCCCGTATCAGCCCCAGCATTTT. Protein product: CASSYSPYQPQHF.